The 32 T cell receptor beta chains below all came from one sample that was sequenced in a study of cytomegalovirus exposure and HLA in healthy donors (dated by TCRdb to about 2017). Receptors were amplified or captured by the immunoSEQ multiplex PCR assay. For the multiplex PCR, a mixture combining 60 forward primers for TCR Vbeta segments and 13 reverse primers for TCR Jbeta segments was used. TCRdb's version of the immuneACCESS table is confined to in-frame rearrangements and falls short of the full clone set. An unresolved V gene accounts for under half of the shortfall where checked; the remainder is of unknown origin. This sample holds under 100,000 clones; about 79% were observed only once. The ten largest clones capture 5.5% to 6% of the sample. Specimen: PBMCs. All receptors derive from a man aged 18 to 29 in good health and CMV-seropositive.

The J gene is TRBJ1-5, the V gene TRBV6-1; the D is unclear. The CDR3 loop spans 13 amino acids. The V end was cut by 7 bases, the J end by 4 bases, with 11 bases between. CDR1 is MNHNS, CDR2 SASEGT, per germline. CDR3 bases: TGTGCCAGCATCCGGTCGGGAAATCAGCCCCAGCATTTT. Residues: CASIRSGNQPQHF.

The chain couples TRBV7-2 to TRBJ2-4, with a possible D match to TRBD1 (6 bases). Germline V gene lookup returns CDR1 SGHTA and CDR2 FQGNSA. This CDR3 contains 17 residues. Trimming took 3 bases from V and 0 from J, leaving 15 bases between them. The CDR3: CASSFGQIHLAKNIQYF. CDR3 coding DNA: TGTGCCAGCAGCTTCGGACAGATACACCTAGCCAAAAACATTCAGTACTTC.

CDR3 loop: CSVGTANTEAFF. The CDR3 region has the DNA TGCAGCGTAGGGACAGCGAACACTGAAGCTTTCTTT. The chain joins TRBV29-1 to TRBJ1-1; 7 nucleotides line up with TRBD1. The CDR3 is made up of 12 amino acids. Trimming cost V 6 bases and J 1 base; bases outside gene matches: 2. The germline CDR1 and CDR2 sequences are SQVTM and ANQGSEA.

This clone was counted between two and nine times. This chain joins TRBV2 and TRBJ2-7, with TRBD1 identical over 9 bases. Trimming at V came to 3 bases and at J to 0 bases, leaving 3 bases not matched to a gene. Germline CDR1 is SNHLY and CDR2 is FYNNEI. The CDR3 is 15 amino acids. For the CDR3, the DNA is TGTGCCAGCAGTGAGTGGACAGGGGACTCCTACGAGCAGTACTTC. As protein: CASSEWTGDSYEQYF.

This clone has a single count. This chain joins TRBV9 and TRBJ2-5; 14 bases agree with TRBD2. With 1 base clipped from V and 3 bases from J, the junction kept 17 bases outside the gene matches. This CDR3 contains 21 residues. Germline V gene lookup returns CDR1 SGDLS and CDR2 YYNGEE. The CDR3: CASSVSGTSGRLGPVEETQYF. In nucleotides, the CDR3 is TGTGCCAGCAGCGTATCGGGGACTAGCGGGAGACTTGGGCCGGTGGAAGAGACCCAGTACTTC.

V usage is TRBV10-3 and J usage is TRBJ2-7; 10 bases map to TRBD2. The CDR3 extends over 18 amino acids. The V and J ends lost 8 bases and 3 bases, in that order; junction bases with no gene match: 19. CDR1 ENHRY and CDR2 SYGVKD come from the germline V gene. The CDR3 DNA sequence: TGTGCCATCCCCCCCTTTTCTAGCGGGAGTGGAGCGAACTACGAGCAGTACTTC. It translates to CAIPPFSSGSGANYEQYF.

The chain recombines TRBV11-3 with TRBJ2-2, with no clear D. The CDR3 has 14 amino acids. Germline CDR1 SGHNT, CDR2 YENEEA. V gave up 1 base and J gave up 1 base, with 4 bases separating them. CDR3: CASSLGRNTGELFF. The CDR3 nucleotides read TGTGCCAGCAGCTTAGGTCGGAACACCGGGGAGCTGTTTTTT. Drawing the rest from reference TRBV11-3 and TRBJ2-2, the complete variable domain is EAGVVQSPRYKIIEKKQPVAFWCNPISGHNTLYWYLQNLGQGPELLIRYENEEAVDDSQLPKDRFSAERLKGVDSTLKIQPAELGDSAVYLCASSLGRNTGELFFGEGSRLTVL.

This rearrangement joins TRBV18 to TRBJ2-7; D is perhaps TRBD1 (5 bases). Germline V gene lookup returns CDR1 KGHSH and CDR2 LQKENI. Deletions cut 2 bases from V and 4 bases from J, with 12 bases between. The CDR3 runs 14 residues. The DNA for the CDR3 is TGTGCCAGCTCACCAGAACGTGCAGGGTACGAGCAGTACTTC. It is translated as CASSPERAGYEQYF.

This rearrangement joins TRBV25-1 to TRBJ2-1; D might be TRBD1 (5 bases). CDR1 is MGHDK and CDR2 is SYGVNS in the germline V gene. Trimming cost V 6 bases and J 2 bases, with 14 bases left between them. The CDR3 covers 15 residues. CDR3 residues: CASRPGLIAYNEQFF. In DNA form, the CDR3 reads TGTGCCAGCAGACCAGGGTTAATAGCCTACAATGAGCAGTTCTTC. The full variable domain, rest sourced from reference TRBV25-1 and TRBJ2-1, is EADIYQTPRYLVIGTGKKITLECSQTMGHDKMYWYQQDPGMELHLIHYSYGVNSTEKGDLSSESTVSRIRTEHFPLTLESARPSHTSQYLCASRPGLIAYNEQFFGPGTRLTVL.

This chain uses TRBV7-9 with TRBJ2-5, with D possibly matching TRBD1 (6 bases). Germline CDR1 and CDR2: SEHNR and FQNEAQ (reference sequence). V shed 5 bases and J shed 3 bases, with 10 bases lying between them. The CDR3 runs 13 residues. Here the CDR3 reads CASSQEGEETQYF. The CDR3 nucleotides read TGTGCCAGCAGCCAAGAGGGGGAAGAGACCCAGTACTTC.

The gene calls are TRBV10-3 and TRBJ2-3; tentative D call: TRBD2 (6 bases). The CDR3 sequence is 15 residues long. Looked up from germline, CDR1 is ENHRY and CDR2 is SYGVKD. V was shortened by 3 bases and J by 4 bases, with 14 bases between the two germline ends. The CDR3 is CAISDNGRGSDTQYF. CDR3 nucleotide sequence: TGTGCCATCAGTGATAACGGGAGAGGGTCAGATACGCAGTATTTT.

The chain combines TRBV2 with TRBJ2-7, with a tentative D call TRBD2 (6 bases). The CDR3 sequence is 15 residues long. With 0 bases removed from V and 4 bases from J, the gap between germline ends came to 13 bases. The germline V gene has CDR1 SNHLY and CDR2 FYNNEI. DNA of the CDR3: TGTGCCAGCAGTGAAGCGCTTCTAGCGAGGTACGAGCAGTACTTC. Protein: CASSEALLARYEQYF.

CDR3 residues: CASMGDRGNQPQHF. The DNA for the CDR3 is TGTGCCAGCATGGGGGACAGAGGAAATCAGCCCCAGCATTTT. V and J are TRBV2 and TRBJ1-5, with 7 bases that match TRBD1. The V and J ends lost 7 bases and 4 bases, in that order; junction bases with no gene match: 7. The V gene's germline CDR1 is SNHLY and CDR2 FYNNEI. This CDR3 is 14 amino acids long.

V gene TRBV6-5 combines with J gene TRBJ1-5; a weak D match, TRBD1 (6 bases). V shed 0 bases and J shed 5 bases, with 8 bases lying between them. The V gene's germline CDR1 is MNHEY and CDR2 SVGAGI. The CDR3 extends over 14 amino acids. The CDR3: CASSYSGGHQPQHF. Written as DNA, the CDR3 is TGTGCCAGCAGTTACTCGGGGGGGCATCAGCCCCAGCATTTT.

Only a few counts were recorded for this clone. This chain joins TRBV5-4 and TRBJ2-3; TRBD2 agrees at 9 bases. Germline CDR1 is SGHNT and CDR2 is YYREEE (reference sequence). Trimming at V came to 0 bases and at J to 6 bases, leaving 2 bases not matched to a gene. The length of the CDR3 is 14 residues. The CDR3 spells CASSLETSGDTQYF. The CDR3 region has the DNA TGTGCCAGCAGCTTGGAAACTAGCGGGGATACGCAGTATTTT.

The chain employs TRBV7-2 and TRBJ2-5; 12 nucleotides match TRBD2. Trimming cost V 6 bases and J 5 bases; bases outside gene matches: 7. Germline lookup yields CDR1 SGHTA and CDR2 FQGNSA. The CDR3 is 15 amino acids. This chain's CDR3 is CASSQTSGRYETQYF. CDR3 DNA sequence: TGTGCCAGCAGTCAGACTAGCGGGAGATATGAGACCCAGTACTTC.

The rearrangement joins TRBV19 to TRBJ2-7; D perhaps matches TRBD1 (6 bases). The CDR3 is 13 amino acids. Trimming took off 5 bases at V and 7 bases at J, with 15 bases between the two ends. Germline V gene lookup returns CDR1 LNHDA and CDR2 SQIVND (reference sequence). This CDR3 is CASSPGQFWEQYF. For the CDR3, the DNA is TGTGCCAGTAGTCCCGGACAGTTCTGGGAGCAGTACTTC.

This chain joins TRBV7-9 and TRBJ2-2; 9 positions agree with TRBD2. This CDR3 contains 16 residues. V was pared by 7 bases and J by 5 bases, with 11 bases of the junction left unmatched. From germline, CDR1 is SEHNR and CDR2 FQNEAQ (reference sequence). The CDR3 sequence is CASTAINLAGTGELFF. The CDR3 DNA sequence: TGTGCCAGCACCGCCATAAATCTAGCGGGAACCGGGGAGCTGTTTTTT.

In its sample, this clone was seen a few times. The V call is TRBV19, the J call TRBJ1-1, with a tentative D call TRBD1 (5 bases). CDR1 LNHDA and CDR2 SQIVND come from the germline V gene (reference sequence). There are 14 residues in the CDR3. V lost 3 bases and J 5 bases, leaving 13 bases between the germline ends. In DNA, the CDR3 is TGTGCCAGTAGTATGGAGGGGCTGGAGACTGAAGCTTTCTTT. Protein: CASSMEGLETEAFF.

The J gene is TRBJ2-2, the V gene TRBV4-2; D might be TRBD2 (5 bases). The germline V gene has CDR1 LGHNA and CDR2 YNFKEQ. The CDR3 extends over 18 amino acids. Trimming cost V 1 base and J 5 bases, with 20 bases left between them. This chain's CDR3 is CASSQGEREPHGTGELFF. CDR3 sequence (DNA): TGTGCCAGCAGCCAAGGGGAAAGGGAGCCTCATGGAACCGGGGAGCTGTTTTTT.

The V gene is TRBV13, the J gene TRBJ1-1, with a tentative D call TRBD1 (6 bases). Germline CDR1 is PRHDT and CDR2 is FYEKMQ (reference sequence). CDR3 size: 12 residues. V was clipped by 2 bases and J by 9 bases, with 10 bases between them. CDR3 residues: CASSLRGTQAFF. The CDR3 DNA is TGTGCCAGCAGCTTAAGGGGGACCCAAGCTTTCTTT.

With regard to this clone: The same CDR3 can be traced to other DNA sequences in this sample. The chain employs TRBV29-1 and TRBJ2-3; D is undetermined. The CDR3 totals 13 residues. Germline CDR1 SQVTM, CDR2 ANQGSEA. The V end was cut by 4 bases, the J end by 0 bases, with 8 bases between. CDR3 loop: CSVGTTSTDTQYF. DNA of the CDR3: TGCAGCGTTGGAACGACTAGCACAGATACGCAGTATTTT.

This clone was observed once. V usage is TRBV10-2 and J usage is TRBJ2-7; TRBD2 matches at 12 bases. The CDR3 is 15 amino acids. Per germline, CDR1 WSHSY and CDR2 SAAADI. The V segment lost 2 bases and the J segment 7 bases; nucleotides outside the gene matches: 6. The CDR3 DNA reads TGCGCCAGCAGTGAGGGGACTAGCGGGTACTTTGAGCAGTACTTC. It yields the protein CASSEGTSGYFEQYF.

V usage is TRBV2 and J usage is TRBJ2-7; D is undetermined. Germline CDR1 and CDR2: SNHLY and FYNNEI. This CDR3 comprises 12 residues. The V and J ends lost 4 bases and 8 bases respectively, with 12 bases between them. This CDR3 is CASSVVSGQQYF. In DNA form, the CDR3 reads TGTGCCAGCAGTGTGGTGTCAGGCCAGCAGTACTTC.

The CDR3, as DNA: TGCGCCAGCACCAAGGGACTAGCGGGAGGAATGGGGACCCAGTACTTC. Residues: CASTKGLAGGMGTQYF. The chain carries TRBV10-2 and TRBJ2-5; TRBD2 matches at 15 bases. This CDR3 spans 16 amino acids. J lost 7 bases, V lost 7 bases, and 10 bases had no gene match. The germline V gene encodes CDR1 WSHSY and CDR2 SAAADI.

This chain links TRBV28 with TRBJ1-1, with 10 bases lining up with TRBD1. V was pared by 5 bases and J by 4 bases, with 7 bases of the junction left unmatched. CDR1 and CDR2 from the germline V gene are MDHEN and SYDVKM. CDR3 length: 15 amino acids. The CDR3 reads CASSRRQGAITEAFF. The CDR3 DNA sequence: TGTGCCAGCAGTCGTAGACAGGGGGCGATCACTGAAGCTTTCTTT.

The chain combines TRBV6-4 with TRBJ2-6; D is possibly TRBD2 (5 bases). The CDR3 consists of 20 residues. V was trimmed by 6 bases and J by 0 bases, leaving 24 bases between them. Germline V lookup: CDR1 MRHNA, CDR2 SNTAGT. Here the CDR3 reads CASRLTRVKPPLSGANVLTF. CDR3 nucleotides: TGTGCCAGCAGACTAACGCGGGTAAAGCCCCCTCTCTCTGGGGCCAACGTCCTGACTTTC.

The chain has TRBV7-6 and TRBJ2-7; 7 bases map to TRBD2. The germline V gene encodes CDR1 SGHVS and CDR2 FNYEAQ. The CDR3 contains 17 residues. V was pared by 0 bases and J by 6 bases, with 14 bases of the junction left unmatched. The CDR3 bases are TGTGCCAGCAGCTTAGCGGTGGCTAGCGGATCGGGAGGCGAGCAGTACTTC. Amino acid sequence: CASSLAVASGSGGEQYF.

This clone has a handful of counts. The chain joins TRBV5-4 to TRBJ2-6; 7 bases map to TRBD2. V was clipped by 4 bases and J by 2 bases; unmatched bases: 6. This CDR3 is built from 16 residues. CDR1 is SGHNT and CDR2 is YYREEE in the germline V gene (reference sequence). Here the CDR3 DNA reads TGTGCCAGCAGCAGGGAGGGAGGGCCTGGGGCCAACGTCCTGACTTTC. This translates into CASSREGGPGANVLTF.

This clone has just one count. CDR3 sequence reads: CASSGGMNTEAFF. The CDR3 bases are TGCGCCAGCTCGGGGGGGATGAACACTGAAGCTTTCTTT. This chain connects TRBV5-1 to TRBJ1-1; possible D gene TRBD1, 5 bases. V was cut by 7 bases and J by 0 bases, with 10 bases left in between. Germline V gives CDR1 SGHRS, CDR2 YFSETQ. There are 13 residues in the CDR3.

The rearrangement links TRBV11-2 to TRBJ2-7; D not certain. Germline V CDR1 and CDR2: SGHAT, FQNNGV. Trimming took 6 bases from V and 0 from J, leaving 15 bases between them. CDR3 size: 15 residues. In DNA form, the CDR3 reads TGTGCCAGCAGGACCAGTGGTAGCCACTCCTACGAGCAGTACTTC. Translating gives CASRTSGSHSYEQYF.

The V gene is TRBV2, the J gene TRBJ2-4; 11 bases fit TRBD2. CDR3 length: 19 residues. CDR1 is SNHLY and CDR2 is FYNNEI in the germline V gene. The trim removed 4 bases at V and 0 bases at J, leaving 11 bases unmatched. Here the CDR3 reads CASSGTGTSGGGAKNIQYF. The CDR3 DNA sequence: TGTGCCAGCAGTGGTACCGGGACTAGCGGAGGGGGAGCCAAAAACATTCAGTACTTC. Full variable domain (missing parts from reference TRBV2 and TRBJ2-4): EPEVTQTPSHQVTQMGQEVILRCVPISNHLYFYWYRQILGQKVEFLVSFYNNEISEKSEIFDDQFSVERPDGSNFTLKIRSTKLEDSAMYFCASSGTGTSGGGAKNIQYFGAGTRLSVL.